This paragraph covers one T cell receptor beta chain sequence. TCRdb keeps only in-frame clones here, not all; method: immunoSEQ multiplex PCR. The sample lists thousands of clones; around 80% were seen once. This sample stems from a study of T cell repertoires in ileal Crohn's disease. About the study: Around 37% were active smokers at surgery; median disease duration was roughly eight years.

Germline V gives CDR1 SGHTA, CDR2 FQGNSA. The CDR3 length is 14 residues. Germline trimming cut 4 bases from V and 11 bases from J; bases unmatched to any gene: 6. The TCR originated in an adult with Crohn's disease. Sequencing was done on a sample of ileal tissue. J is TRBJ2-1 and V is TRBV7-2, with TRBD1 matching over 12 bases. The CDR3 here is CASSSRDRGRQQFF. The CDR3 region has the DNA TGTGCCAGCAGCTCCCGGGACAGGGGGCGCCAGCAGTTCTTC.